The 23 T cell receptor beta chains reported below all come from one sample, sequenced in a study of response to subunit inactivated influenza vaccine. TCRdb ran MiXCR on the RT-PCR reads and lists one entry per CDR3 protein. The sample has some 520,000 distinct CDR3 sequences, 16% seen once. The sample here was CD4+ T cells sorted from PBMCs, taken around 25 months after vaccination. The receptors come from a man between 50 and 70 years old who received an inactivated influenza vaccine.

This chain connects TRBV9 to TRBJ1-1; D is undetermined. CDR1 is SGDLS and CDR2 is YYNGEE in the germline V gene. V was trimmed by 0 bases and J by 5 bases, leaving 8 bases between them. This CDR3 region has 13 residues. In DNA, the CDR3 is TGTGCCAGCAGCGTAGATGGTGAAACTGAAGCTTTCTTT. It specifies CASSVDGETEAFF.

Here the CDR3 DNA reads TGCAGTAAACCGGGACAGGGAACCTACGAGCAGTACTTC. Translating it yields CSKPGQGTYEQYF. V usage is TRBV20-1 and J usage is TRBJ2-7; 9 bases are shared with TRBD1. J gave up 2 bases and V 8 bases, and 7 bases lay outside the gene matches. The V gene's germline CDR1 is DFQATT and CDR2 SNEGSKA (reference sequence). This CDR3 has 13 amino acids.

The chain carries TRBV4-2 and TRBJ1-6; 9 positions agree with TRBD1. V shed 0 bases, J shed 6 bases, and the junction held 0 bases outside the gene matches. The V gene's germline CDR1 is LGHNA and CDR2 YNFKEQ. The CDR3 length is 15 residues. The CDR3 sequence: CASSQEDRGNSPLHF. The CDR3, as DNA: TGTGCCAGCAGCCAAGAGGACAGGGGTAATTCACCCCTCCACTTT.

This clonotype turned up a few times. This rearrangement joins TRBV28 to TRBJ1-1; maybe TRBD1 (6 bases). V was cut by 5 bases and J by 11 bases, with 21 bases left in between. CDR1 is MDHEN and CDR2 is SYDVKM in the germline V gene. The CDR3 loop spans 14 amino acids. CDR3: CASSPRPTGGVAFF. The CDR3 coding sequence is TGTGCCAGCAGTCCCCGACCGACAGGAGGGGTGGCTTTCTTT.

The rearrangement uses TRBV7-2 and TRBJ2-7; TRBD2 might be the D (5 bases). The CDR3 has 17 amino acids. Germline-derived CDR1 and CDR2 are SGHTA and FQGNSA. V was cut by 1 base and J by 0 bases, with 16 bases left in between. The CDR3 here is CASSLGLAHRSSYEQYF. CDR3 nucleotide sequence: TGTGCCAGCAGCTTAGGGCTAGCCCATAGGAGCTCCTACGAGCAGTACTTC.

In DNA form, the CDR3 reads TGTGCCAGCAGTTACTCAAGGACAGGGGCTCTTGAGCAGTTCTTC. Its protein product is CASSYSRTGALEQFF. V is TRBV6-2 or TRBV6-3 and J is TRBJ2-1, with 9 bases identical to TRBD1. V lost 0 bases, J lost 9 bases, and 6 bases stayed unmatched. Germline lookup yields CDR1 MNHEY and CDR2 SVGEGT. CDR3 length equals 15 residues.

This clonotype was counted only a few times. The chain uses TRBV5-5 and TRBJ2-2; TRBD1 agrees at 10 bases. Germline CDR1 is SGHKS and CDR2 is YYEKEE (reference sequence). There are 17 residues in the CDR3. The J segment lost 5 bases and the V segment lost 4 bases, leaving 11 bases of the junction unmatched. As DNA, the CDR3 is TGTGCCAGCAGCCGGAGACAGGGGGCGGCGGGGACCGGGGAGCTGTTTTTT. It codes for CASSRRQGAAGTGELFF.

This clonotype was counted ten times or more. The V gene is TRBV30, the J gene TRBJ2-7, with D uncertain. The V end was cut by 2 bases, the J end by 3 bases, with 20 bases between. This CDR3 comprises 16 residues. Germline lookup yields CDR1 GTSNPN and CDR2 SVGIG (reference sequence). This chain's CDR3 is CAWSSGLSLPVYEQYF. In nucleotides, the CDR3 is TGTGCCTGGAGTTCAGGTCTTTCTCTACCCGTCTACGAGCAGTACTTC.

For the CDR3, the DNA is TGTGCCAGCTCACCGGCAGGACTAGCGGGAGGAATCTACGAGCAGTACTTC. This codes for CASSPAGLAGGIYEQYF. The chain employs TRBV18 and TRBJ2-7; TRBD2 matches at 14 bases. Per the germline V gene, CDR1 is KGHSH and CDR2 is LQKENI. This CDR3 spans 17 amino acids. The V gene end was trimmed by 3 bases and the J gene end by 3 bases; junction bases not matched to a gene: 7.

This clonotype has just a few counts. V gene TRBV2 combines with J gene TRBJ1-4; no clear D. The CDR3 length is 14 residues. Germline values: CDR1 SNHLY, CDR2 FYNNEI. Trimming removed 6 bases at V and 8 bases at J, with 16 bases between. The CDR3 sequence is CASRKSALGEKLFF. For the CDR3, the DNA is TGTGCCAGCAGAAAGTCTGCGCTGGGCGAAAAACTGTTTTTT.

This clonotype was recorded a few times. This chain's CDR3 is CASSYGPGSTGELFF. The CDR3 bases are TGTGCCAGCAGTTATGGACCGGGGAGTACCGGGGAGCTGTTTTTT. V usage is TRBV7-8 and J usage is TRBJ2-2; D may be TRBD2 (5 bases). The CDR3 has 15 residues. CDR1 SGHVS and CDR2 FQNEAQ come from the germline V gene. Trimming pared 6 bases from V and 5 bases from J, leaving 16 bases between.

V usage is TRBV15 and J usage is TRBJ2-7, with D hard to call. Per the germline V gene, CDR1 is LNHNV and CDR2 is YYDKDF (reference sequence). The CDR3 consists of 13 residues. Trimming shortened V by 1 base and J by 3 bases, and 7 bases separated the two germline ends. CDR3 residues: CATSRAPLYEQYF. CDR3 sequence (DNA): TGTGCCACCAGCAGAGCACCCCTCTACGAGCAGTACTTC.

This chain joins TRBV20-1 and TRBJ2-1; 7 bases are shared with TRBD1. The CDR3 has 14 amino acids. Trimming at V came to 6 bases and at J to 2 bases, leaving 7 bases not matched to a gene. Germline V CDR1 and CDR2: DFQATT, SNEGSKA (reference sequence). The CDR3 loop reads CSARRGGPYNEQFF. Here the CDR3 DNA reads TGCAGTGCCAGGAGAGGGGGCCCCTACAATGAGCAGTTCTTC.

This clonotype was seen a handful of times. The rearrangement uses TRBV7-2 and TRBJ2-7; the D gene is possibly TRBD1 (6 bases). This CDR3 is 14 amino acids long. V lost 5 bases and J 0 bases, leaving 11 bases between the germline ends. In germline, CDR1 is SGHTA, CDR2 FQGNSA. CDR3 DNA sequence: TGTGCCAGCAGCATCGGACAGCTCTCCTACGAGCAGTACTTC. Its protein is CASSIGQLSYEQYF.

J is TRBJ2-1 and V is TRBV4-3; 11 nucleotides line up with TRBD2. V was clipped by 4 bases and J by 0 bases; unmatched bases: 2. The CDR3 extends over 16 amino acids. The germline V gene has CDR1 LGHNA and CDR2 YSLEER. Here the CDR3 DNA reads TGCGCCAGCAGCCCTAGCGGGAGGAGCTCCTACAATGAGCAGTTCTTC. Protein sequence: CASSPSGRSSYNEQFF.

This clonotype has just a few counts. J is TRBJ2-1 and V is TRBV11-2; D unresolved. Per germline, CDR1 SGHAT and CDR2 FQNNGV. V lost 6 bases and J 10 bases, leaving 13 bases between the germline ends. The CDR3 totals 12 residues. As DNA, the CDR3 is TGTGCCAGCAGGAGCTCGGAAGGCGAGCAGTTCTTC. Translated, it gives CASRSSEGEQFF.

In its sample, this clonotype was seen a few times. The rearrangement uses TRBV5-1 and TRBJ2-2, with 11 positions matching TRBD2. This CDR3 has 16 residues. Germline trimming cut 4 bases from V and 3 bases from J; bases unmatched to any gene: 5. Germline V gives CDR1 SGHRS, CDR2 YFSETQ. The CDR3 loop reads CASSGSSGGYTGELFF. DNA of the CDR3: TGCGCCAGCAGCGGCTCTAGCGGGGGGTACACCGGGGAGCTGTTTTTT.

The CDR3 region is CASSLGHGQGTETQYF. DNA of the CDR3: TGCGCCAGCAGCTTGGGTCATGGGCAGGGGACGGAGACCCAGTACTTC. The V and J genes are TRBV5-1 and TRBJ2-5, with a weak D call TRBD1 (6 bases). Germline V CDR1 and CDR2: SGHRS, YFSETQ. The CDR3 runs 16 residues. V lost 0 bases and J 5 bases, leaving 17 bases between the germline ends. The full variable domain, completed using reference TRBV5-1 and TRBJ2-5, is KAGVTQTPRYLIKTRGQQVTLSCSPISGHRSVSWYQQTPGQGLQFLFEYFSETQRNKGNFPGRFSGRQFSNSRSEMNVSTLELGDSALYLCASSLGHGQGTETQYFGPGTRLLVL.

This clonotype was found a few times. A junction end diverges from the germline sequence, so it may reflect a read error. This chain joins TRBV7-2 and TRBJ2-3, with 8 bases lining up with TRBD1. CDR1 SGHTA and CDR2 FQGNSA come from the germline V gene. This CDR3 contains 12 residues. CDR3 in amino acids: CASSLMGQAPDF. CDR3 nucleotides: TGTGCCAGCAGCTTAATGGGACAGGCGCCGGATTTT. Full variable domain (rest looked up from reference TRBV7-2 and TRBJ2-3): GAGVSQSPSNKVTEKGKDVELRCDPISGHTALYWYRQSLGQGLEFLIYFQGNSAPDKSGLPSDRFSAERTGGSVSTLTIQRTQQEDSAVYLCASSLMGQAPDFGPGTRLTVL.

This clonotype was seen only a few times. The rearrangement joins TRBV5-1 to TRBJ2-1; 7 bases align to TRBD2. This CDR3 has 14 amino acids. From germline, CDR1 is SGHRS and CDR2 YFSETQ. V shed 1 base, J shed 7 bases, and the junction held 5 bases outside the gene matches. CDR3 nucleotides: TGCGCCAGCAGCTTGTATTGGGGGGGGAATGAGCAGTTCTTC. Translation gives CASSLYWGGNEQFF.

The table lists this clonotype with a few counts. The rearrangement uses TRBV5-1 and TRBJ2-7, with 7 bases identical to TRBD1. The CDR3 is 14 residues long. V lost 4 bases and J lost 2; bases outside the gene matches: 6. The V gene's germline CDR1 is SGHRS and CDR2 YFSETQ. Here the CDR3 DNA reads TGCGCCAGCAGCATACAGGGGCCTGCCTACGAGCAGTACTTC. Translated, it gives CASSIQGPAYEQYF. The variable domain in full, with the rest retrieved from reference TRBV5-1 and TRBJ2-7, is KAGVTQTPRYLIKTRGQQVTLSCSPISGHRSVSWYQQTPGQGLQFLFEYFSETQRNKGNFPGRFSGRQFSNSRSEMNVSTLELGDSALYLCASSIQGPAYEQYFGPGTRLTVT.

This clonotype was detected only a few times. This rearrangement joins TRBV12-3 or TRBV12-4 to TRBJ1-1, with TRBD1 as a possible D gene (5 bases). The CDR3 runs to 16 residues. V was clipped by 2 bases and J by 3 bases, with 16 bases between them. The CDR3 is CASSLPMTGGYTEAFF. The CDR3 DNA sequence: TGTGCCAGCAGTTTACCAATGACGGGGGGGTACACTGAAGCTTTCTTT.

This clonotype has a handful of counts. The CDR3 nucleotides read TGCGCCAGCAGCTTGGTGGAGACAGGGGGCAGGGAGCAGTACTTC. Translating gives CASSLVETGGREQYF. The V call is TRBV5-1, the J call TRBJ2-7, with 10 bases fitting TRBD1. Germline V gene data show CDR1 as SGHRS and CDR2 as YFSETQ. V shed 0 bases, J shed 7 bases, and the junction held 7 bases outside the gene matches. The CDR3 sequence is 15 residues long. Using reference TRBV5-1 and TRBJ2-7 for the parts outside the CDR3, the full variable domain is KAGVTQTPRYLIKTRGQQVTLSCSPISGHRSVSWYQQTPGQGLQFLFEYFSETQRNKGNFPGRFSGRQFSNSRSEMNVSTLELGDSALYLCASSLVETGGREQYFGPGTRLTVT.